These T cell receptor beta chains were read from a single sample in a study of cytomegalovirus exposure and HLA in healthy donors. Method: immunoSEQ multiplex PCR; TCRdb's copy keeps in-frame clones and lacks some. This table has 140,000 to 150,000 clones, 75% appearing once. The sequenced material came from PBMCs. These receptors were obtained from a man in his thirties or forties in good health and CMV-seronegative. Each CDR3 is given with its conserved first and last residue. D genes are given only for firm matches. Size tells how often a clone was seen (once, few, many) or the class of an expanded clone, and some rows leave it out.

d_gene | abundance | j_gene | v_gene | CDR3nt | CDR3aa
NA | NA | TRBJ1-1 | TRBV5-1 | TGCGCCAGCAGCTTGGTCGGCGGAGGGGACACTGAAGCTTTCTTT | CASSLVGGGDTEAFF
TRBD2 | few | TRBJ2-5 | TRBV13 | TGTGCCAGCAGCTCCAGGGCCTTAGCGGGAGGAGGGGAGACCCAGTACTTC | CASSSRALAGGGETQYF
TRBD1 | once | TRBJ1-1 | TRBV2 | TGTGCCAGCATGCCCCTCGACAGGGTGGAGGGCACTGAAGCTTTCTTT | CASMPLDRVEGTEAFF
TRBD2 | NA | TRBJ2-3 | TRBV19 | TGTGCCAGTAGTGAGCGGACTAGCGGTTTCACAGATACGCAGTATTTT | CASSERTSGFTDTQYF
NA | few | TRBJ1-4 | TRBV7-8 | TGTGCCAGCAGCTTGGCGGGGACTGAAAAACTGTTTTTT | CASSLAGTEKLFF
TRBD2 | NA | TRBJ2-2 | TRBV7-8 | TGTGCCAGCAGCCTGGGACTAGCGATAGACACCGGGGAGCTGTTTTTT | CASSLGLAIDTGELFF
NA | NA | TRBJ2-7 | TRBV5-6 | TGTGCCAGCAGCTCCAGGGGTTACGAGCAGTACTTC | CASSSRGYEQYF
TRBD1 | once | TRBJ2-4 | TRBV28 | TGTGCCAGCAGTTTCCTGGACAGGGGGCCACTAGCCAAAAACATTCAGTACTTC | CASSFLDRGPLAKNIQYF
TRBD1 | NA | TRBJ1-2 | TRBV4-1 | TGCGCCAGCAGCGAACAGGGGGACTATGGCTACGCCTTC | CASSEQGDYGYAF
TRBD2 | NA | TRBJ2-7 | TRBV5-1 | TGCGCCAGCAGCGATGCTGCGGGGGGGAACTACGAGCAGTACTTC | CASSDAAGGNYEQYF
TRBD2 | NA | TRBJ2-5 | TRBV5-6 | TGTGCCAGCAGCTTGTTTACGGGGGGTCAAGAGACCCAGTACTTC | CASSLFTGGQETQYF
NA | NA | TRBJ2-3 | TRBV5-1 | TGCGCCAGCAGCTTGGCAGGGGGACTCGCAGATACGCAGTATTTT | CASSLAGGLADTQYF
TRBD1 | NA | TRBJ1-6 | TRBV28 | TGTGCCAGCAGTCCTATGGACAGGACGGATTCACCCCTCCACTTT | CASSPMDRTDSPLHF
TRBD1 | NA | TRBJ1-1 | TRBV7-3 | TGTGCCAGCAGCTTAGGGACAGGAGGCGGGTATGACACTGAAGCTTTCTTT | CASSLGTGGGYDTEAFF
TRBD1 | NA | TRBJ1-1 | TRBV5-1 | TGCGCCAGCAGCTTACAGGGGACGAACACTGAAGCTTTCTTT | CASSLQGTNTEAFF
TRBD2 | once | TRBJ2-7 | TRBV30 | TGTGCCTGGAGTGCGGATAGCGGGAACTACGAGCAGTACTTC | CAWSADSGNYEQYF
NA | once | TRBJ2-7 | TRBV5-1 | TGCGCCAGCAGCTTAGAGGGGGAACGGGGTTACGAGCAGTACTTC | CASSLEGERGYEQYF
TRBD1 | NA | TRBJ2-6 | TRBV25-1 | TGTGCCAGCAGTACGACAGGGTCCGGGGCCAACGGCCTGACTTTC | CASSTTGSGANGLTF
TRBD1 | NA | TRBJ2-5 | TRBV27 | TGTGCCAGCAGTTCTCGACAGGGCCAAGAGACCCAGTACTTC | CASSSRQGQETQYF
NA | NA | TRBJ2-1 | TRBV28 | TGTGCCAGCAGTTTAATTACAGGGAACTCCTACAATGAGCAGTTCTTC | CASSLITGNSYNEQFF
NA | NA | TRBJ2-7 | TRBV13 | TGTGCCAGCAGCTTGGGGCGGAAGTCTCCAACCTACGAGCAGTACTTC | CASSLGRKSPTYEQYF
NA | NA | TRBJ1-3 | TRBV5-1 | TGCGCCAGCAGCTCGCAGTCTGACACCATATATTTT | CASSSQSDTIYF
NA | NA | TRBJ1-1 | TRBV5-1 | TGCGCCAGCAGCTTGGGGGGAGGCACTGAAGCTTTCTTT | CASSLGGGTEAFF
NA | once | TRBJ1-2 | TRBV11-2 | TGTGCCAGCAGCTTAGAGGCGGGGACGAACTATGGCTACACCTTC | CASSLEAGTNYGYTF
TRBD1 | NA | TRBJ1-5 | TRBV11-2 | TGTGCCAGCAGTCAACAGGGGGCCAATCAGCCCCAGCATTTT | CASSQQGANQPQHF
NA | NA | TRBJ2-6 | TRBV5-1 | TGCGCCAGCAGCTTGGCCCCCGAGGGTCCGACCGGCTCTGGGGCCAACGTCCTGACTTTC | CASSLAPEGPTGSGANVLTF
NA | NA | TRBJ1-6 | TRBV5-6 | TGTGCCAGCAGCCGGTCGCAGGGGTATAATTCACCCCTCCACTTT | CASSRSQGYNSPLHF
TRBD2 | NA | TRBJ2-3 | TRBV9 | TGTGCCAGCAGCGTTAGCGGGACCTCCACAGATACGCAGTATTTT | CASSVSGTSTDTQYF
NA | NA | TRBJ1-6 | TRBV7-9 | TGTGCCAGCAGCTGGGCAGGGAATTCACCCCTCCACTTT | CASSWAGNSPLHF
TRBD1 | NA | TRBJ2-5 | TRBV28 | TGTGCCAGCAGTTTGTTGGACAGGCACCAAGAGACCCAGTACTTC | CASSLLDRHQETQYF
NA | NA | TRBJ2-7 | TRBV28 | TGTGCCAGCAGTTTCTCTAGAGAGCAGTACTTC | CASSFSREQYF
NA | NA | TRBJ1-1 | TRBV5-1 | TGCGCCAGCAGCTTGGGTCGCGGAGGGGACACTGAAGCTTTCTTT | CASSLGRGGDTEAFF
NA | NA | TRBJ1-2 | TRBV6-5 | TGTGCCAGCAGCCGGGGGGACGGAAACTATGGCTACACCTTC | CASSRGDGNYGYTF
TRBD1 | NA | TRBJ2-2 | TRBV5-4 | TGTGCCAGCAGCTTACCGGGACAGGGTGTCGGGGAGCTGTTTTTT | CASSLPGQGVGELFF
NA | NA | TRBJ1-6 | TRBV7-8 | TGTGCCAGCAGCTTAAACAGGGCTAATTCACCCCTCCACTTT | CASSLNRANSPLHF
NA | NA | TRBJ2-5 | TRBV29-1 | TGCAGCGTTGGGGCGATGTGGTCAAGGGGGGAGACCCAGTACTTC | CSVGAMWSRGETQYF
NA | NA | TRBJ2-7 | TRBV5-4 | TGTGCCAGCAGCCCGAGGGCAGGCTACGAGCAGTACTTC | CASSPRAGYEQYF
NA | NA | TRBJ1-5 | TRBV5-5 | TGTGCCAGCAGAAGGACAGAGGGGTCCCATAGCAATCAGCCCCAGCATTTT | CASRRTEGSHSNQPQHF
NA | NA | TRBJ2-3 | TRBV19 | TGTGCCAGTAGTATTCAGCGGAGCACAGATACGCAGTATTTT | CASSIQRSTDTQYF
NA | NA | TRBJ1-3 | TRBV7-2 | TGTGCCAGCAGCTTAGGACTCTCTGGAAACACCATATATTTT | CASSLGLSGNTIYF
TRBD1 | NA | TRBJ2-7 | TRBV5-1 | TGCGCCAGCAGCTTGTGGTCCGGGACAGCGAGCTCCTACGAGCAGTACTTC | CASSLWSGTASSYEQYF
TRBD1 | NA | TRBJ2-7 | TRBV28 | TGTGCCAGCAGGGGTGGGACAGCATACGAGCAGTACTTC | CASRGGTAYEQYF
NA | NA | TRBJ2-3 | TRBV5-4 | TGTGCCAGCAGCATCTCACCGGGGGAGGCAGATACGCAGTATTTT | CASSISPGEADTQYF
TRBD2 | NA | TRBJ2-7 | TRBV5-4 | TGTGCCAGCAGCTCGGAGGGGACTAGCGAGCAGTACTTC | CASSSEGTSEQYF
NA | few | TRBJ1-5 | TRBV5-1 | TGCGCCAGCAGCTTGGCCGTGACGGGGGGCGCGGGTCAGCCCCAGCATTTT | CASSLAVTGGAGQPQHF